The sequence of this T cell receptor (beta chain) was determined in a study of monozygotic twins with inflammatory bowel disease. Whole-study findings and limits: Repertoire similarity did not differ between concordant and discordant twins, perhaps due to limited power.

A note on this clonotype: The antigen is undetermined.

TCRdb reprocessed the 5' RACE reads, with one entry per CDR3 protein and no DNA. This repertoire includes a few hundred thousand distinct CDR3 sequences. The germline V gene encodes CDR1 KGHDR and CDR2 SFDVKD. This CDR3 is built from 16 residues. The template was total RNA from whole blood, with no T cell sorting. The sequenced sample was blood. This sequence joins TRBV24-1 and TRBJ2-1; TCRdb's D gene call, TRBD1, goes unchecked for lack of DNA. This clonotype originated in a human donor with ulcerative colitis or Crohn's disease, or a healthy co-twin of an affected twin (not recorded which). CDR3 amino acids: CATSDLPGQGANEQFF.